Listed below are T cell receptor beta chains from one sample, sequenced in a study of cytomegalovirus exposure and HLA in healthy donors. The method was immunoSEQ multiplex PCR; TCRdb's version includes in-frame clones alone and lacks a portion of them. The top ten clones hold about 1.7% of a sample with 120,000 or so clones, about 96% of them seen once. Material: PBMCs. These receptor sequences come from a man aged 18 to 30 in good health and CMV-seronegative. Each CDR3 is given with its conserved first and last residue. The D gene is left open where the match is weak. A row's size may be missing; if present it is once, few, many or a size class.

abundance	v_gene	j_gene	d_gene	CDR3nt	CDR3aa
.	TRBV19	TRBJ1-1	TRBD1	TGTGCCAGTAGTATTAAGGCAGGGGGCACTGAAGCTTTCTTT	CASSIKAGGTEAFF
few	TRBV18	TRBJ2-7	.	TGTGCCAGCTCACCGGGGGGAACCTACGAGCAGTACTTC	CASSPGGTYEQYF
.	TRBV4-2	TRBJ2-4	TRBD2	TGTGCCAGCAGCCAAGATGGGACTAGCGGAGTTATACTAGCCAAAAACATTCAGTACTTC	CASSQDGTSGVILAKNIQYF
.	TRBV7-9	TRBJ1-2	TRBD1	TGTGCCAGCAGCTTAGGGTATGACAGGGGAAATGGCTACACCTTC	CASSLGYDRGNGYTF
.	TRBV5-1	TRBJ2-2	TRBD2	TGCGCCAGCAGCTTCCTAACTAGCGGGACGGCCGGGGAGCTGTTTTTT	CASSFLTSGTAGELFF
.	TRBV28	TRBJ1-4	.	TGTGCCAGCAGTTTGTGGCACAATAATGAAAAACTGTTTTTT	CASSLWHNNEKLFF
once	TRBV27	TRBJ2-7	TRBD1	TGTGCCAGGACCCCTGACAGGGCGACCTACGAGCAGTACTTC	CARTPDRATYEQYF
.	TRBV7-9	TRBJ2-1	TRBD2	TGTGCCAGCAGCGCTACTAGCGGGAGGGCGGGGAGAAATGAGCAGTTCTTC	CASSATSGRAGRNEQFF
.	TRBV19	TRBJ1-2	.	TGTGCCAGTAGTAGCGGTTATGGCTACACCTTC	CASSSGYGYTF
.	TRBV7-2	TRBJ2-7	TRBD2	TGTGCCAGCTCGATCACGGCGGGAGCCTACGAGCAGTACTTC	CASSITAGAYEQYF
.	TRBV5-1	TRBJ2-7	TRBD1	TGCGCCAGCAGCCATGGGACAGGGGGCTCCTACGAGCAGTACTTC	CASSHGTGGSYEQYF
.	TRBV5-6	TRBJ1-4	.	TGTGCCAGCAGCTTGGGACAGTCGGTTTTTGGAAAACTGTTTTTT	CASSLGQSVFGKLFF
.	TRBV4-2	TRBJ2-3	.	TGTGCCAGCAGCCAACAGGACTTCCGCACAGATACGCAGTATTTT	CASSQQDFRTDTQYF
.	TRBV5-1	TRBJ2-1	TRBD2	TGCGCCAGCAGCGCCCCGGGACTAGCGGCTCGGGATGAGCAGTTCTTC	CASSAPGLAARDEQFF
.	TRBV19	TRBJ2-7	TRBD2	TGTGCCAGTAGTTTGAACGGGGGACTAGCGTCCTACGAGCAGTACTTC	CASSLNGGLASYEQYF
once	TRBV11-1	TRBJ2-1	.	TGTGCCAGCAGCTTTTCTGGCAGACTCAATGAGCAGTTCTTC	CASSFSGRLNEQFF
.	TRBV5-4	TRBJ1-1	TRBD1	TGTGCCAGCAGCCGGGGACAGGGTGGAACTGAAGCTTTCTTT	CASSRGQGGTEAFF
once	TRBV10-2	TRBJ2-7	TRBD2	TGCGCCAGCAGTGTACTAGCGGGAGGGTCCTACGAGCAGTACTTC	CASSVLAGGSYEQYF
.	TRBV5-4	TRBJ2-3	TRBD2	TGTGCCAGCAGCGTAGCGGGAGGGGGCACAGATACGCAGTATTTT	CASSVAGGGTDTQYF
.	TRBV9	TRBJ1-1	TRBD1	TGTGCCAGCAGCCCCCGGGACAGGGTTACTGAAGCTTTCTTT	CASSPRDRVTEAFF
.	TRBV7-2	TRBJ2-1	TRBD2	TGTGCCAGCAGCTCCCCCGGACTAGCGGGAGGGGGTGAGCAGTTCTTC	CASSSPGLAGGGEQFF
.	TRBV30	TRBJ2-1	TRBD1	TGTGCCTGTCCCGGGACAGCTACCTACAATGAGCAGTTCTTC	CACPGTATYNEQFF
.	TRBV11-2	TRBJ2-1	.	TGTGCCAGCAGCGCCCTCAGCGGACCCTCCTACAATGAGCAGTTCTTC	CASSALSGPSYNEQFF
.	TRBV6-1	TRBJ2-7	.	TGTGCCAGCAAGACCCCGGGGGGCCACGAGCAGTACTTC	CASKTPGGHEQYF
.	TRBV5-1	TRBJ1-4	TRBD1	TGCGCCAGCAGCATCGACGACAGGGGGGGTGGAAAACTGTTTTTT	CASSIDDRGGGKLFF
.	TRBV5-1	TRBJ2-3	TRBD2	TGCGCCAGCAGCCTCTCGGGAGGGCCCACAGATACGCAGTATTTT	CASSLSGGPTDTQYF
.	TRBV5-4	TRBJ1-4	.	TGTGCCAGCAGCCTTAACACGGAGTTGGAAAAACTGTTTTTT	CASSLNTELEKLFF
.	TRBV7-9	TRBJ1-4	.	TGTGCCAGCAGCGCCCGTCTTGAGGGAGAAAAACTGTTTTTT	CASSARLEGEKLFF
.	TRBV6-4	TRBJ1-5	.	TGTGCCAGCAGTGACTCGAGAGGTTATAGCAATCAGCCCCAGCATTTT	CASSDSRGYSNQPQHF
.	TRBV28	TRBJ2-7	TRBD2	TGTGCCAGCAGTTCCGAGACTAGCGGGAGTTCCTACGAGCAGTACTTC	CASSSETSGSSYEQYF
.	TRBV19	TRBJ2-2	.	TGTGCCAGTAGTCCCCCCTCCCCAGGCGGGGAGCTGTTTTTT	CASSPPSPGGELFF
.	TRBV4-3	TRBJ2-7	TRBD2	TGCGCCAGCCGGGGTAGCGGGAGTCGGTACGAGCAGTACTTC	CASRGSGSRYEQYF
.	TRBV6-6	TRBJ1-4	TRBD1	TGTGCCAGCAGTGACAGGGTAGCCGAAAAACTGTTTTTT	CASSDRVAEKLFF
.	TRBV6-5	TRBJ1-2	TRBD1	TGTGCCAGCAGTCGACAGGGATGGGGCTACACCTTC	CASSRQGWGYTF
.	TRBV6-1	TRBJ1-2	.	TGTGCCAGCAACCCGGTACGGGGTTATGGCTACACCTTC	CASNPVRGYGYTF
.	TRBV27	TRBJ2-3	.	TGTGCCAGCAGCGAGGGGGTCGGGGATACGCAGTATTTT	CASSEGVGDTQYF
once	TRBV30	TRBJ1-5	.	TGTGCCTGGAGTGTACCCGGGAGCAATCAGCCCCAGCATTTT	CAWSVPGSNQPQHF
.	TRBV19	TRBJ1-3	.	TGTGCCAGTAGTATACCTTCGTCACCCAGCTCTGGAAACACCATATATTTT	CASSIPSSPSSGNTIYF
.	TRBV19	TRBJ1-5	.	TGTGCCAGTAGTAGAACCGAGTATAGCAATCAGCCCCAGCATTTT	CASSRTEYSNQPQHF
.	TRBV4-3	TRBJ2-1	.	TGCGCCAGCAGCCCCGCGGGCGACGGTGGTGAGCAGTTCTTC	CASSPAGDGGEQFF
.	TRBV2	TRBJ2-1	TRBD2	TGTGCCAGCACTACAACTAGCGGGAGGGCCCGGGAGCAGTTCTTC	CASTTTSGRAREQFF
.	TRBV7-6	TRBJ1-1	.	TGTGCCAGCAGCTTAGCTATCGGAGAAAACACTGAAGCTTTCTTT	CASSLAIGENTEAFF
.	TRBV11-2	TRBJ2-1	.	TGTGCCAGCAGCCCTAATGGGCACAATGAGCAGTTCTTC	CASSPNGHNEQFF
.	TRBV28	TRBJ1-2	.	TGTGCCAGCAGTTTATACGGGACACGGATCTATGGCTACACCTTC	CASSLYGTRIYGYTF
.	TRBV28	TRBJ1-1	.	TGTGCCAGCAGTTACTACAGGGTGGCCACTGAAGCTTTCTTT	CASSYYRVATEAFF
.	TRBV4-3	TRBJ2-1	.	TGCGCCAGCAGCCAAGATTGGCGGGTGAGAGGGAATGAGCAGTTCTTC	CASSQDWRVRGNEQFF
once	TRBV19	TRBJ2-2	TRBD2	TGTGCCAGTCTTAGGGGAGGGTTGGGCACCGGGGAGCTGTTTTTT	CASLRGGLGTGELFF
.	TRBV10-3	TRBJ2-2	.	TGTGCCATCAGTGAACGGGCCGGGGAGCTGTTTTTT	CAISERAGELFF